This is a list of T cell receptor beta chains from one sample in a study of T-cell reconstitution after alpha-beta-depleted transplantation in children. In TCRdb, the PCR reads were re-called with MiXCR into one record per CDR3 protein. The sample includes hundreds of thousands of distinct CDR3 sequences, roughly an eighth seen only once; the top ten take under 7%. The sequenced sample was PBMCs from the stem cell graft donor, obtained from the stem cell graft. The receptor set was obtained from a human donor who donated a stem cell graft to a child with combined immunodeficiency. Each CDR3 is given with its conserved first and last residue. D genes are given only for firm matches. Size is omitted from some rows. Given values are once, few, many or a class for expanded clones.

d_call clone_size j_call v_call cdr3_aa cdr3_nt
. few TRBJ2-7 TRBV20-1 CSAREVDNYEQYF TGCAGTGCTAGAGAGGTCGACAACTACGAGCAGTACTTC
. few TRBJ2-3 TRBV20-1 CSASITGFSDTQYF TGCAGTGCTTCCATTACAGGGTTTTCAGATACGCAGTATTTT
. . TRBJ2-7 TRBV9 CASSVVDGYEQYF TGTGCCAGCAGCGTAGTTGACGGCTACGAGCAGTACTTC
. . TRBJ2-3 TRBV7-2 CASRGRASTDTQYF TGTGCCAGCAGGGGAAGGGCAAGCACAGATACGCAGTATTTT
. . TRBJ2-1 TRBV11-2 CASNAYKRGYNEQFF TGTGCCAGCAACGCATACAAGAGGGGCTACAATGAGCAGTTCTTC
TRBD1 few TRBJ2-5 TRBV6-2/TRBV6-3 CASSSPGQGARETQYF TGTGCCAGCAGTTCCCCGGGACAGGGGGCGCGGGAGACCCAGTACTTC
. few TRBJ1-2 TRBV5-1 CASSEDRAGKGTGYTF TGCGCCAGCAGCGAGGACCGGGCAGGGAAGGGCACCGGCTACACCTTC
. . TRBJ1-1 TRBV5-5 CASRGGRSMNTEAFF TGTGCCAGCAGGGGAGGACGGTCCATGAACACTGAAGCTTTCTTT
. few TRBJ1-2 TRBV24-1 CATSDSEGWGYTF TGTGCCACCAGTGACAGCGAGGGTTGGGGCTACACCTTC
TRBD1 many TRBJ1-4 TRBV9 CASSDGTGGGEKLFF TGTGCCAGCAGCGATGGGACAGGGGGAGGTGAAAAACTGTTTTTT
TRBD1 few TRBJ2-7 TRBV12-3/TRBV12-4 CASRETGLHEQYF TGTGCCAGCAGAGAGACAGGGCTTCACGAGCAGTACTTC
. many TRBJ2-7 TRBV7-2 CASSSRGQKNYEQYF TGTGCCAGCAGTTCTCGGGGGCAGAAAAACTACGAGCAGTACTTC
TRBD2 few TRBJ2-2 TRBV10-3 CAISEPLGLAGLVGELFF TGTGCCATCAGTGAGCCCTTAGGCCTAGCGGGGCTCGTCGGGGAGCTGTTTTTT
TRBD1 . TRBJ1-1 TRBV6-1 CATQTGKNTEAFF TGTGCCACCCAGACAGGGAAGAACACTGAAGCTTTCTTT
. few TRBJ2-1 TRBV4-1 CASSQGVGPNEQFF TGCGCCAGCAGCCAGGGAGTGGGGCCCAATGAGCAGTTCTTC
. few TRBJ2-2 TRBV14 CASSQVRRTGELFF TGTGCCAGCAGCCAGGTACGGAGGACCGGGGAGCTGTTTTTT
. many TRBJ2-6 TRBV12-3/TRBV12-4 CASGPGANVLTF TGTGCCAGCGGCCCTGGGGCCAACGTCCTGACTTTC
TRBD1 . TRBJ2-5 TRBV7-2 CASSLQTGRETQYF TGTGCCAGCAGCTTACAGACAGGGCGCGAGACCCAGTACTTC
TRBD2 . TRBJ2-1 TRBV24-1 CATSDGLAGGPGSYNEQFF TGTGCCACCAGTGATGGATTAGCGGGAGGGCCCGGGTCCTACAATGAGCAGTTCTTC
. many TRBJ2-2 TRBV5-1 CASSLGDREDDTGELFF TGCGCCAGCAGCTTGGGTGACAGGGAGGATGACACCGGGGAGCTGTTTTTT
TRBD1 many TRBJ2-4 TRBV12-3/TRBV12-4 CASSPAGQAHSIQYF TGTGCCAGCAGTCCCGCGGGACAGGCTCATAGCATTCAGTACTTC
. . TRBJ1-1 TRBV7-8 CASSLQGWPEAFF TGTGCCAGCAGTCTACAGGGTTGGCCTGAAGCTTTCTTT
TRBD2 many TRBJ2-1 TRBV4-2 CASSQIAGVGEQFF TGTGCCAGCAGCCAAATTGCGGGGGTTGGTGAGCAGTTCTTC
TRBD2 many TRBJ2-3 TRBV20-1 CSSGGGTDTQYF TGCAGTTCTGGGGGGGGCACAGATACGCAGTATTTT
. few TRBJ2-4 TRBV28 CASSLSPPGSIAKNIQYF TGTGCCAGCAGTTTATCCCCACCTGGGTCCATAGCCAAAAACATTCAGTACTTC
. many TRBJ2-1 TRBV12-3/TRBV12-4 CASSLTEQFF TGTGCCAGCAGTTTGACTGAGCAGTTCTTC
. many TRBJ2-1 TRBV28 CASSFPTNEQFF TGTGCCAGCAGTTTCCCCACTAATGAGCAGTTCTTC
. . TRBJ2-6 TRBV3-1 CASSQTGRSGANVLTF TGTGCCAGCAGCCAGACAGGACGCTCTGGGGCCAACGTCCTGACTTTC
. . TRBJ2-1 TRBV5-5 CASTPGGLTLKGNEQFF TGTGCCAGCACCCCCGGGGGGCTAACGCTCAAAGGTAATGAGCAGTTCTTC
. many TRBJ1-5 TRBV12-3/TRBV12-4 CASSLEGWNQPQHF TGTGCCAGCAGTTTAGAGGGATGGAATCAGCCCCAGCATTTT
TRBD2 . TRBJ2-5 TRBV7-8 CASSLGLASGGETQYF TGTGCCAGCAGCTTAGGGTTGGCTAGCGGAGGGGAGACCCAGTACTTC
. many TRBJ2-7 TRBV5-1 CASSLSLQTEGSYEQYF TGCGCCAGCAGCTTAAGTCTTCAGACCGAGGGGTCCTACGAGCAGTACTTC
. . TRBJ2-3 TRBV5-1 CASSWRQVEDFTDTQYF TGCGCCAGCAGCTGGAGACAGGTTGAAGATTTCACAGATACGCAGTATTTT
TRBD2 many TRBJ2-7 TRBV20-1 CSARDKGGAWYF TGCAGTGCTAGAGATAAGGGAGGGGCCTGGTACTTC
TRBD1 . TRBJ1-1 TRBV6-2/TRBV6-3 CASSYWHRGPTDTEAFF TGTGCCAGCAGTTACTGGCACAGGGGCCCGACCGACACTGAAGCTTTCTTT
TRBD2 many TRBJ2-3 TRBV12-3/TRBV12-4 CASSLVGLAGSDTQYF TGTGCCAGCAGTTTGGTAGGACTAGCGGGATCAGATACGCAGTATTTT
. . TRBJ1-1 TRBV20-1 CSASGSVLATTEAFF TGCAGTGCTAGTGGCTCGGTCCTTGCTACCACTGAAGCTTTCTTT
. many TRBJ2-1 TRBV12-3/TRBV12-4 CASTSWRDEQFF TGTGCCAGCACCTCCTGGCGCGATGAGCAGTTCTTC
. many TRBJ2-7 TRBV5-5 CASSLWVTYEQYF TGTGCCAGCAGCTTATGGGTTACCTACGAGCAGTACTTC
. many TRBJ2-5 TRBV12-3/TRBV12-4 CASSFGGLETQYF TGTGCCAGCAGTTTCGGAGGGTTGGAGACCCAGTACTTC
TRBD2 . TRBJ2-7 TRBV29-1 CSVDIAGGPGEEQYF TGCAGCGTTGATATAGCGGGAGGGCCCGGGGAAGAGCAGTACTTC
TRBD2 few TRBJ2-1 TRBV12-3/TRBV12-4 CASSRSGGVYNEQFF TGTGCCAGCAGCCGCAGCGGGGGGGTCTACAATGAGCAGTTCTTC
TRBD2 many TRBJ2-3 TRBV7-3 CASSNGGADTQYF TGTGCCAGCAGCAACGGGGGGGCGGATACGCAGTATTTT
. . TRBJ2-2 TRBV6-5 CAGSPVVGELFF TGTGCCGGCAGCCCAGTAGTCGGGGAGCTGTTTTTT
. . TRBJ1-5 TRBV5-6 CASSFLGANNQPQHF TGTGCCAGCAGCTTTTTGGGGGCTAACAATCAGCCCCAGCATTTT
TRBD1 many TRBJ1-1 TRBV10-3 CAISGRDRDGEAFF TGTGCCATCAGTGGCCGGGACAGGGATGGTGAAGCTTTCTTT
. . TRBJ2-3 TRBV24-1 CATSDLSRGDTQYF TGTGCCACCAGTGACCTGAGTAGAGGAGATACGCAGTATTTT
TRBD2 few TRBJ2-2 TRBV12-3/TRBV12-4 CASRTPLAGGSNTGELFF TGTGCCAGCAGGACCCCCCTAGCGGGGGGATCGAACACCGGGGAGCTGTTTTTT
TRBD2 few TRBJ2-1 TRBV20-1 CSAPGTSGGRDEQFF TGCAGTGCACCGGGGACTAGCGGGGGCAGGGATGAGCAGTTCTTC
. many TRBJ2-3 TRBV7-9 CASRGRERADTQYF TGTGCCAGCAGAGGACGGGAGCGGGCAGATACGCAGTATTTT
. few TRBJ2-7 TRBV12-3/TRBV12-4 CASSTGRNDIYEQYF TGTGCCAGCAGCACGGGACGTAACGACATCTACGAGCAGTACTTC
. many TRBJ2-5 TRBV20-1 CSATLGTKQETQYF TGCAGTGCCACCCTGGGGACCAAGCAAGAGACCCAGTACTTC